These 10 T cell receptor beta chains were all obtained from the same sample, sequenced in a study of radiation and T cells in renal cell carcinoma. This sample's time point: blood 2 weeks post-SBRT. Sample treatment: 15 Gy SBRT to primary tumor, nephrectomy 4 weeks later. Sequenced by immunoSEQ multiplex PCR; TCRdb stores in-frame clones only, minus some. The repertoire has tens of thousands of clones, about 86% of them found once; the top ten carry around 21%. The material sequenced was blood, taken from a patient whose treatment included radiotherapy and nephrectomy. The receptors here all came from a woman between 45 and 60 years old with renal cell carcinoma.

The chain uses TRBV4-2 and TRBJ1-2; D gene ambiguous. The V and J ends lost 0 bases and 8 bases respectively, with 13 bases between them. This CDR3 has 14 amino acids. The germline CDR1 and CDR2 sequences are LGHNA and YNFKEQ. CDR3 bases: TGTGCCAGCAGCCAAGACGCAGGTCCTTCCGGCTACACCTTC. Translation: CASSQDAGPSGYTF.

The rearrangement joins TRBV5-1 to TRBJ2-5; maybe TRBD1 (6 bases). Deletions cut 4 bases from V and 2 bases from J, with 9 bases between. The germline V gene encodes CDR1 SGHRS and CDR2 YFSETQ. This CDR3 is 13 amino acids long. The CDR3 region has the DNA TGCGCCAGCAGCGTGACAGGACAAGAGACCCAGTACTTC. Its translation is CASSVTGQETQYF.

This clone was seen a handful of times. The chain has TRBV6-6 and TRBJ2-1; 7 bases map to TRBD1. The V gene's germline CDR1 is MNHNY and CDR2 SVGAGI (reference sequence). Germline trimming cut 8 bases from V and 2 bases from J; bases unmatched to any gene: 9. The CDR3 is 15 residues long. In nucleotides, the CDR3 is TGTGCCAGCCGAGGGGGCGGCTTCGCCTACAATGAGCAGTTCTTC. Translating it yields CASRGGGFAYNEQFF.

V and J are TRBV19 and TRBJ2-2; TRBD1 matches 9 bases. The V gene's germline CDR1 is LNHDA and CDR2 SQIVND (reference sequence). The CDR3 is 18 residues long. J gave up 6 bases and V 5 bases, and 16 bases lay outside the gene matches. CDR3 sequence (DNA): TGTGCCAGTAGTGGCGGGACAGGGTCTATACTCGAGGCCGGGGAGCTGTTTTTT. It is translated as CASSGGTGSILEAGELFF.

The CDR3: CASSFLGSEQYF. The CDR3 nucleotides are TGTGCCAGCAGCTTTCTAGGGAGCGAGCAGTACTTC. This chain joins TRBV11-2 and TRBJ2-7, with D maybe TRBD2 (5 bases). Germline CDR1 reads SGHAT; CDR2 reads FQNNGV. The CDR3 length is 12 residues. V lost 3 bases, J lost 6 bases, and 9 bases lay in between.

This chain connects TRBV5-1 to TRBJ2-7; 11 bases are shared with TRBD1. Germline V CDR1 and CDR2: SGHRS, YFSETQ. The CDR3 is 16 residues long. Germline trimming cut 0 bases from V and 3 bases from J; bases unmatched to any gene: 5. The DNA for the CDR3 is TGCGCCAGCAGCTTGGCGGGGACAGGGGGGATCTACGAGCAGTACTTC. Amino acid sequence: CASSLAGTGGIYEQYF.

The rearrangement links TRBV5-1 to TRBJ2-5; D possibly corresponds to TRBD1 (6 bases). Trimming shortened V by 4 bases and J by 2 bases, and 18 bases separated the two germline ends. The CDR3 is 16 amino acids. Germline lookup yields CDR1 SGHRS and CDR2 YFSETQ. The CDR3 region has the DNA TGCGCCAGCAGCGTAGGGGGACATTCGGGTCAAGAGACCCAGTACTTC. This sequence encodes CASSVGGHSGQETQYF.

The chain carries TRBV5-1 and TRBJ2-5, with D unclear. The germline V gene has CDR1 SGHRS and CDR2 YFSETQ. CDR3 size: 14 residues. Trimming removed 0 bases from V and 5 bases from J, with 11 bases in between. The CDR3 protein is CASSLVGSYETQYF. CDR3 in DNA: TGCGCCAGCAGCTTGGTGGGTAGTTATGAGACCCAGTACTTC.

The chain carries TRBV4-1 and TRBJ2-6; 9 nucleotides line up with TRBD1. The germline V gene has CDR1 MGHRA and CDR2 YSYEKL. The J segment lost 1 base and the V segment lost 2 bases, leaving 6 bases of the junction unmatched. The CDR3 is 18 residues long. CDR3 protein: CASSQPGQGGSGANVLTF. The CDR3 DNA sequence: TGCGCCAGCAGCCAACCGGGACAGGGCGGGTCTGGGGCCAACGTCCTGACTTTC.

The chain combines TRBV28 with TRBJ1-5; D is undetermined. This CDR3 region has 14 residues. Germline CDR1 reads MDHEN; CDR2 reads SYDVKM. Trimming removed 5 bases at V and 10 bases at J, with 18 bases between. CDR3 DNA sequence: TGTGCCAGCAGTCCCCCGGACGATGGCCATCCCCAGCATTTT. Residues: CASSPPDDGHPQHF.